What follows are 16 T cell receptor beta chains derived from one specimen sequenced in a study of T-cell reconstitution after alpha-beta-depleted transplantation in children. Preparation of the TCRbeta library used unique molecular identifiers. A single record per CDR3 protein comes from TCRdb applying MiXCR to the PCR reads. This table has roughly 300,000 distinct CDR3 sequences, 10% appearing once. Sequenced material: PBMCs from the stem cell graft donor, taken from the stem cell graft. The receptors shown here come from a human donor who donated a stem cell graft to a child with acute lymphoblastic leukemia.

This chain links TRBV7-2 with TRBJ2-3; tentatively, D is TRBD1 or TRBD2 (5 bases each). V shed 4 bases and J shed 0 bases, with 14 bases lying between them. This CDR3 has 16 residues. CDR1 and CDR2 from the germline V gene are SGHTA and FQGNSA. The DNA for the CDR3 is TGTGCCAGCAGCTCCTGGGACGGTCCTAGCACAGATACGCAGTATTTT. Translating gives CASSSWDGPSTDTQYF.

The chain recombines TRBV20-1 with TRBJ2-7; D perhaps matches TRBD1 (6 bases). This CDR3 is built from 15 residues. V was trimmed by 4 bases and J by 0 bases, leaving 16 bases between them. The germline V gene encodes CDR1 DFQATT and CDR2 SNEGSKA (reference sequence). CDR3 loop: CSATGTGHFSYEQYF. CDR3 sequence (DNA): TGCAGTGCTACCGGAACAGGGCACTTCTCCTACGAGCAGTACTTC.

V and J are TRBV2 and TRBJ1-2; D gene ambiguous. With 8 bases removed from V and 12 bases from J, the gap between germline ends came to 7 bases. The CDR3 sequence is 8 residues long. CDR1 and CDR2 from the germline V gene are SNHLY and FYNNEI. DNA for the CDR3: TGTGCCAGCGTCCGGGACACCTTC. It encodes CASVRDTF.

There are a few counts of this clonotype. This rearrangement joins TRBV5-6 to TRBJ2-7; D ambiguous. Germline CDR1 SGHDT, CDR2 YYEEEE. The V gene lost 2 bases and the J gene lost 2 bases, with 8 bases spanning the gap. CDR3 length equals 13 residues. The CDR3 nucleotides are TGTGCCAGCAGCTTCAACGGACCCTACGAGCAGTACTTC. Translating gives CASSFNGPYEQYF. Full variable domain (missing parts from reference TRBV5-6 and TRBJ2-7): DAGVTQSPTHLIKTRGQQVTLRCSPKSGHDTVSWYQQALGQGPQFIFQYYEEEERQRGNFPDRFSGHQFPNYSSELNVNALLLGDSALYLCASSFNGPYEQYFGPGTRLTVT.

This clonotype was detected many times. CDR3 sequence: CASSQSHEQYF. The DNA for the CDR3 is TGTGCCAGCAGCCAGTCCCACGAGCAGTACTTC. The chain combines TRBV3-1 with TRBJ2-7; no definite D call. The CDR3 covers 11 residues. Germline V gene data show CDR1 as LGHDT and CDR2 as YNNKEL (reference sequence). V gave up 3 bases and J gave up 5 bases, with 5 bases separating them.

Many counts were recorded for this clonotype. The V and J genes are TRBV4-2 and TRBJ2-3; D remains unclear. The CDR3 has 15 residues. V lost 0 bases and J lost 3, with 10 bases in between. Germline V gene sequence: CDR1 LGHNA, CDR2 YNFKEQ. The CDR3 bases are TGTGCCAGCAGCCAAGATCGGCGTCTGACAGATACGCAGTATTTT. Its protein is CASSQDRRLTDTQYF.

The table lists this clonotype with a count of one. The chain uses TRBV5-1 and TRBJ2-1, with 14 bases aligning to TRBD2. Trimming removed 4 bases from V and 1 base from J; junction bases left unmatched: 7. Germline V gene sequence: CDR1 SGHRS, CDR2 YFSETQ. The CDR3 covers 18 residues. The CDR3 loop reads CASSPGLAGVWSYNEQFF. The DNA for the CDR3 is TGCGCCAGCAGCCCGGGACTAGCGGGAGTTTGGTCCTACAATGAGCAGTTCTTC.

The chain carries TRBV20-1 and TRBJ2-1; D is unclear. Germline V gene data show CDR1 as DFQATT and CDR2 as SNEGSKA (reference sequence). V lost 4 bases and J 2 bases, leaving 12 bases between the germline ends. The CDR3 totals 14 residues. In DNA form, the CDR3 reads TGCAGTGCTATGTCTATTCAAGCCTACAATGAGCAGTTCTTC. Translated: CSAMSIQAYNEQFF.

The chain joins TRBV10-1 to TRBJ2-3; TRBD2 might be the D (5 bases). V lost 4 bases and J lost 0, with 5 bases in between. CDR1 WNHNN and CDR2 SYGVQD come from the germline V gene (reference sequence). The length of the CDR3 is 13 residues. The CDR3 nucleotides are TGCGCCAGCAGTGGAGGGAGCACAGATACGCAGTATTTT. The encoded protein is CASSGGSTDTQYF.

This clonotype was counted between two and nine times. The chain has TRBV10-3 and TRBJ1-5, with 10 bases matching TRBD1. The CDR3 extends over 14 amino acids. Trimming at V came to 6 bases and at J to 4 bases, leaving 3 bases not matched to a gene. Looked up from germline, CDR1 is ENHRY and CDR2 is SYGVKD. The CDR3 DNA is TGTGCCATCAGGGCGGACAGGGGGAATCAGCCCCAGCATTTT. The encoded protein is CAIRADRGNQPQHF.

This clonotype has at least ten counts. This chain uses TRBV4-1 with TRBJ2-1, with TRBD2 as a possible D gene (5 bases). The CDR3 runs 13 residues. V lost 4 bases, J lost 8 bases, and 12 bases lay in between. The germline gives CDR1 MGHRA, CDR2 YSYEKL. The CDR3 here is CASSLLVRYEQFF. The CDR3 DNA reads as TGCGCCAGCAGCCTACTAGTGAGGTATGAGCAGTTCTTC.

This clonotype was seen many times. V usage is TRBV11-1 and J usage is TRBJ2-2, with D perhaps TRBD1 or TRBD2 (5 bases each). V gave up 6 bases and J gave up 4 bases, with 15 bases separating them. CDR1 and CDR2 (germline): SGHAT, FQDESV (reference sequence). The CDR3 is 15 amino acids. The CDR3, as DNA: TGTGCCAGCAGTCATCGGGGCAGCCCCACCGGGGAGCTGTTTTTT. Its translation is CASSHRGSPTGELFF.

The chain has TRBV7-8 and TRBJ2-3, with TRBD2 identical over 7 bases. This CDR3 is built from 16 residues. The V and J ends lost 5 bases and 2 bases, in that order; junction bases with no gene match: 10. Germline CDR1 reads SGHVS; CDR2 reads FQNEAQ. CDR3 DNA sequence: TGTGCCAGCAGCCCAGTGGAGCGGGACCTCACAGATACGCAGTATTTT. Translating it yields CASSPVERDLTDTQYF.

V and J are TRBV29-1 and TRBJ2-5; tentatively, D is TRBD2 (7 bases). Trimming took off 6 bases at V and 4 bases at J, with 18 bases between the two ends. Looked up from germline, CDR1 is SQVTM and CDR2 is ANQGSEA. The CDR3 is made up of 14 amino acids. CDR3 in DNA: TGCAGCGTGGTCCCGGGGGGCTCGGGAGAGACCCAGTACTTC. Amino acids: CSVVPGGSGETQYF.

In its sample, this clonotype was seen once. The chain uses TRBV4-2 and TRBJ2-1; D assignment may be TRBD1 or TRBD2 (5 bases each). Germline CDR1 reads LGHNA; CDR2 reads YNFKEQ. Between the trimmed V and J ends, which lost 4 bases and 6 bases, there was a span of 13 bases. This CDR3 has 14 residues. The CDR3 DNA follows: TGTGCCAGCAGCCCGGGGACCCCCTGCAATGAGCAGTTCTTC. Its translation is CASSPGTPCNEQFF.

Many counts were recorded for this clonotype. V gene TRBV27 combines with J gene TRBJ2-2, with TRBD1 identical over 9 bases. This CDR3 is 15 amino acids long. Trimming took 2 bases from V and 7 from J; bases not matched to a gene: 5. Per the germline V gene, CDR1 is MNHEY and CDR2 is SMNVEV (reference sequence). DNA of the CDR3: TGTGCCAGCAGTTTAACAGGGGGCCTTAACGGGGAGCTGTTTTTT. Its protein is CASSLTGGLNGELFF.